This T cell receptor beta chain was recovered during a study of shared clonotypes between healthy human individuals (dated by TCRdb to 2019 to 2021). Broadly, across the study: A couple of women and a few men aged 18 to 49 years were included in the cohort. Per donor, three plates each were used for CD4 naive and CD4 memory, two for CD8 naive, and one for CD8 memory. Blood TCR repertoires of roughly 5 healthy adults were deeply sequenced to estimate repertoire size and the extent of clonotype sharing between individuals. Libraries were prepared and TCR repertoires were sequenced by different laboratories using diverse techniques, in order to increase sequencing depth and limit assay-specific biases. Each donor's leukapheresis produced roughly between roughly 0.85 and 9.5 billion PBMCs. The study at large found these results: Approximately 5% of naive CD4, around 3.6% of naive CD8, around 2.3% of memory CD4, and less than 0.45% of memory CD8 clonotypes were shared across several donors. Based on pairwise subsampling, the degree of clonotype sharing among donors was expected to be affected by sequencing depth. Estimated clonotype richness was generally larger for naive than for memory subsets. Rarefaction of sorted-subset datasets indicated incomplete sequencing despite the large sequencing depth. Sampling was restricted to blood, and TCR repertoires in tissues likely differ from the TCR repertoires found in blood. Higher generation probabilities were observed for clonotypes shared by all four sorted-subset donors than for non-shared clonotypes. Because the study included a small number of donors, the genetic and exposure-history diversity represented was limited.

Using the deep immunoSEQ assay, multiplex PCR amplified TCR CDR3 regions from genomic DNA. Genomic DNA extracted from each cell subset was distributed evenly over all wells of several immunoSEQ 96-well plates, and each plate served as one replicate. For sorted subsets, 200 to 250 ng of genomic DNA, equivalent to around 30,000 T cell genomes, went into each replicate PCR. The purified libraries were quantified using a Qubit 3.0 fluorometer, sized with a Bioanalyzer 2100, and then quantified again using the KAPA Library Quantification kit. Every immunoSEQ 96-well plate was sequenced on a dedicated single-read 150-cycle Illumina NextSeq 550 flow cell. From the authors' description of their analysis: Because only junctional sequences without quality scores were contained in the immunoSEQ output, filtering matching that applied to full-length reads could not be performed. Sequences were annotated with PyIR, a Python wrapper for IgBLAST v1.9, and V/J genes and CDR3 were assigned using IMGT germline references. Reads with weak V/J assignments (E-value above 1e-6), missing CDR3, stop codons, out-of-frame junctions, or ambiguous translated residues were removed. A V3J clonotype was defined by an identical inferred V gene, J gene, and CDR3 amino acid sequence. The percentage overlap between two repertoires was calculated by dividing the number of shared unique clonotypes by the size of the smaller repertoire. Repertoire richness was assessed with RTK rarefaction, the Chao1 estimator, and Recon v2.1 estimates of unobserved clonotypes. For all TCRbeta clonotypes obtained by the gDNA method from a handful of donors, generation probabilities were computed with OLGA. TCRdb retrieved this table from immuneACCESS and kept in-frame rearrangements only. Not all clones are present; in checked studies, unresolved V genes account for under half, and no reason is known for the remainder. V and J calls plus clone size are reproduced from that table; the DNA served to infer D and trimming. This sample holds around 2.1 million clones; under 95% were observed only once. Over 1.5% of the sample lies in the top ten.

Points on this clone: The antigen it binds to is not known. Base qualities are not recorded, but no much larger clone differs from it by a single base.

CD8 naive samples were CD45RO-negative cells positively selected for CCR7, giving a CD45RA+CCR7+ population that excluded TemRA cells. Donors were healthy HIV-negative adults with no recently reported acute infections or vaccinations. Every donor was a Caucasian adult residing in Nashville, Tennessee, USA. Blood was collected by leukapheresis, and PBMCs were isolated by Ficoll-Histopaque density gradient centrifugation and then cryopreserved in liquid nitrogen vapor phase. Purity and quantity of every magnetically sorted T cell population were checked by analytical flow cytometry. Genomic DNA was isolated from each sorted fraction and quantified by UV absorbance on a Nanodrop 2000c. The sample was naive CD8+ T cells from PBMCs. In light of the paper, this sample's cell subset or site label describes: CD45RA+CCR7+. The TCR was taken from a man between 18 and 35 years old in good health. Some clones in this sample may be carry-over from other donors' samples.

Here is the DNA: TGTGCCAGTAGTAACACGCCAGCCCACTACGAGCAGTACTTC. Its protein is CASSNTPAHYEQYF. The rearranged segments are TRBV19 and TRBJ2-7, with the D gene too uncertain to name. CDR1 and CDR2, per the germline V gene (reference sequence), are LNHDA and SQIVND. Relative to germline, V is 4 bases shorter and J is 3 bases shorter, with 13 bases between their ends. The CDR3 runs 14 residues from the cysteine to the phenylalanine. CDR3 DNA only is kept here, 42 bases in frame from base 1.